Below are 29 T cell receptor beta chains sequenced from a single sample in a study of T cells in localized non-small cell lung cancer. Produced via immunoSEQ multiplex PCR; TCRdb's table is partial and in-frame only. The sample consists of about 52,000 clones, about 88% of them appearing once. The sample consisted of PBMCs, taken before any cancer treatment. These receptors all stem from a female donor with stage II lung adenocarcinoma.

This clone occurred once. This chain links TRBV6-5 with TRBJ2-7; D call uncertain. V lost 7 bases and J 6 bases, leaving 10 bases between the germline ends. CDR3 length equals 11 residues. CDR1 is MNHEY, CDR2 SVGAGI, per germline. The CDR3 DNA sequence: TGTGCCAGCACCAAAGGTACCGAGCAGTACTTC. Amino acids: CASTKGTEQYF.

The chain joins TRBV4-1 to TRBJ1-2; D not certain. The CDR3 loop spans 12 amino acids. Per the germline V gene, CDR1 is MGHRA and CDR2 is YSYEKL. V lost 5 bases and J 8 bases, leaving 12 bases between the germline ends. The CDR3 loop reads CASSGRARGYTF. The CDR3 bases are TGCGCCAGCAGCGGGAGGGCTCGGGGCTACACCTTC.

V and J are TRBV7-2 and TRBJ2-7; 11 bases map to TRBD2. The V gene's germline CDR1 is SGHTA and CDR2 FQGNSA. CDR3 length: 17 residues. The J segment lost 3 bases and the V segment lost 2 bases, leaving 9 bases of the junction unmatched. The CDR3 loop reads CASSLRPSGGQGYEQYF. CDR3 DNA sequence: TGTGCCAGCAGCTTACGGCCTAGCGGGGGGCAAGGCTACGAGCAGTACTTC.

By frequency in the sample, this clone is medium-sized. The chain couples TRBV25-1 to TRBJ1-1, with 11 bases that match TRBD1. V gave up 7 bases and J gave up 7 bases; unmatched junction bases: 5. The germline gives CDR1 MGHDK, CDR2 SYGVNS. The CDR3 runs 13 residues. The DNA of the CDR3 is TGTGCCAGCATTACAGGGACAGGGGGTGAAGCTTTCTTT. It translates to CASITGTGGEAFF.

This clone occurred a few times. V is TRBV19 and J is TRBJ1-1, with D possibly matching TRBD1 (6 bases). Trimming removed 3 bases from V and 11 bases from J, with 19 bases in between. CDR1 is LNHDA, CDR2 SQIVND, per germline (reference sequence). The CDR3 is 14 residues long. The CDR3 sequence is CASSIPGRGSLAFF. In nucleotides, the CDR3 is TGTGCCAGTAGTATCCCCGGAAGGGGGTCATTGGCTTTCTTT.

CDR3 sequence reads: CASAPDRGLGSEKLFF. In DNA, the CDR3 is TGTGCCAGTGCCCCGGACAGGGGTTTGGGCAGTGAAAAACTGTTTTTT. The V and J genes are TRBV25-1 and TRBJ1-4; 9 nucleotides line up with TRBD1. The trim removed 9 bases at V and 7 bases at J, leaving 15 bases unmatched. Germline CDR1 and CDR2: MGHDK and SYGVNS. The CDR3 sequence is 16 residues long.

The rearrangement joins TRBV27 to TRBJ2-7, with D possibly called TRBD1 or TRBD2 (5 bases each). CDR1 and CDR2 from the germline V gene are MNHEY and SMNVEV (reference sequence). The CDR3 runs 15 residues. Trimming took off 5 bases at V and 0 bases at J, with 14 bases between the two ends. The CDR3 sequence is CASSPPGALSYEQYF. As DNA, the CDR3 is TGTGCCAGCAGTCCCCCCGGGGCGCTCTCCTACGAGCAGTACTTC.

V usage is TRBV28 and J usage is TRBJ1-5; 8 bases are a match to TRBD1. CDR3 length equals 16 residues. Trimming cost V 5 bases and J 2 bases; bases outside gene matches: 8. Germline V gives CDR1 MDHEN, CDR2 SYDVKM. CDR3 loop: CASSPRTGPGNQPQHF. Here the CDR3 DNA reads TGTGCCAGCAGTCCCCGGACAGGGCCAGGCAATCAGCCCCAGCATTTT.

The J gene is TRBJ1-1, the V gene TRBV11-2, with D possibly matching TRBD1 (5 bases). The V end lost 0 bases, the J end lost 0 bases, and 17 bases lay between the germline ends. CDR3 size: 18 residues. From germline, CDR1 is SGHAT and CDR2 FQNNGV. CDR3 protein: CASSLDRPARGLNTEAFF. CDR3 coding DNA: TGTGCCAGCAGCTTAGATCGGCCCGCTAGGGGTTTGAACACTGAAGCTTTCTTT.

This clone was picked up a small number of times. The V and J genes are TRBV4-2 and TRBJ2-7; perhaps TRBD1 as D (6 bases). With 3 bases removed from V and 2 bases from J, the gap between germline ends came to 17 bases. The germline V gene has CDR1 LGHNA and CDR2 YNFKEQ. The CDR3 totals 16 residues. In DNA, the CDR3 is TGTGCCAGCAGCCAGCTCTCTGGTGAGGGGGCCTACGAGCAGTACTTC. It yields the protein CASSQLSGEGAYEQYF.

V usage is TRBV30 and J usage is TRBJ1-2; D is perhaps TRBD1 (5 bases). Trimming removed 2 bases from V and 0 bases from J, with 10 bases in between. The CDR3 covers 14 residues. Germline CDR1 GTSNPN, CDR2 SVGIG (reference sequence). CDR3 loop: CAWSMDTANYGYTF. The CDR3 nucleotides are TGTGCCTGGAGTATGGACACTGCTAACTATGGCTACACCTTC.

V usage is TRBV5-1 and J usage is TRBJ2-7; 10 nucleotides line up with TRBD2. CDR1 is SGHRS, CDR2 YFSETQ, per germline. This CDR3 comprises 16 residues. V shed 1 base, J shed 0 bases, and the junction held 4 bases outside the gene matches. Here the CDR3 reads CASSLTSGASSYEQYF. CDR3 DNA sequence: TGCGCCAGCAGCTTGACTAGCGGGGCCAGCTCCTACGAGCAGTACTTC.

V gene TRBV7-9 combines with J gene TRBJ2-7; 12 bases agree with TRBD2. The CDR3 totals 14 residues. Germline V gene sequence: CDR1 SEHNR, CDR2 FQNEAQ (reference sequence). V was pared by 5 bases and J by 7 bases, with 6 bases of the junction left unmatched. The CDR3 here is CASSPLTSGGEQYF. For the CDR3, the DNA is TGTGCCAGCAGCCCGTTGACTAGCGGGGGAGAGCAGTACTTC. Using reference TRBV7-9 and TRBJ2-7 for the parts outside the CDR3, the full variable domain is DTGVSQNPRHKITKRGQNVTFRCDPISEHNRLYWYRQTLGQGPEFLTYFQNEAQLEKSRLLSDRFSAERPKGSFSTLEIQRTEQGDSAMYLCASSPLTSGGEQYFGPGTRLTVT.

V gene TRBV7-6 combines with J gene TRBJ1-3; 10 bases are shared with TRBD1. V was pared by 2 bases and J by 1 base, with 2 bases of the junction left unmatched. CDR3 size: 16 residues. CDR1 and CDR2 (germline): SGHVS, FNYEAQ. This CDR3 is CASSLRTGGSGNTIYF. The CDR3 DNA is TGTGCCAGCAGCTTAAGGACAGGGGGTTCTGGAAACACCATATATTTT.

J is TRBJ2-5 and V is TRBV5-1, with 8 bases aligning to TRBD2. The V gene's germline CDR1 is SGHRS and CDR2 YFSETQ. V lost 1 base to trimming and J lost 2 bases; unmatched junction nucleotides: 7. This CDR3 spans 16 amino acids. CDR3 coding DNA: TGCGCCAGCAGCTTGTGGGCTAGCGGGCAACAAGAGACCCAGTACTTC. Residues: CASSLWASGQQETQYF. The full variable domain, completed using reference TRBV5-1 and TRBJ2-5, is KAGVTQTPRYLIKTRGQQVTLSCSPISGHRSVSWYQQTPGQGLQFLFEYFSETQRNKGNFPGRFSGRQFSNSRSEMNVSTLELGDSALYLCASSLWASGQQETQYFGPGTRLLVL.

This clone was observed a handful of times. The chain recombines TRBV18 with TRBJ2-4; D possibly corresponds to TRBD2 (6 bases). CDR1 is KGHSH and CDR2 is LQKENI in the germline V gene. Trimming took 1 base from V and 8 from J, leaving 15 bases between them. This CDR3 is built from 15 residues. The CDR3 region is CASSPREAVWDIQYF. As DNA, the CDR3 is TGTGCCAGCTCACCACGGGAGGCAGTCTGGGACATTCAGTACTTC. The full variable domain, rest sourced from reference TRBV18 and TRBJ2-4, is NAGVMQNPRHLVRRRGQEARLRCSPMKGHSHVYWYRQLPEEGLKFMVYLQKENIIDESGMPKERFSAEFPKEGPSILRIQQVVRGDSAAYFCASSPREAVWDIQYFGAGTRLSVL.

This clone was seen a handful of times. The CDR3 loop reads CASSMDRDQPQHF. The CDR3 bases are TGTGCCAGTAGTATGGACCGTGATCAGCCCCAGCATTTT. The chain carries TRBV19 and TRBJ1-5; D gene unclear. The length of the CDR3 is 13 residues. V was trimmed by 3 bases and J by 5 bases, leaving 8 bases between them. Germline-derived CDR1 and CDR2 are LNHDA and SQIVND (reference sequence).

This clone came up a few times. The chain recombines TRBV10-3 with TRBJ1-2; D unresolved. CDR3 size: 13 residues. V gave up 3 bases and J gave up 2 bases, with 7 bases separating them. The germline V gene has CDR1 ENHRY and CDR2 SYGVKD. CDR3: CAISDEVNYGYTF. The CDR3 DNA follows: TGTGCCATCAGTGATGAGGTGAACTATGGCTACACCTTC.

V and J are TRBV11-2 and TRBJ2-4; D is possibly TRBD1 or TRBD2 (7 bases each). The germline V gene encodes CDR1 SGHAT and CDR2 FQNNGV. CDR3 length: 12 residues. Trimming took off 3 bases at V and 13 bases at J, with 13 bases between the two ends. The DNA for the CDR3 is TGTGCCAGCAGCTTTGTCCAGGGGGGGCAGTACTTC. The encoded protein is CASSFVQGGQYF.

The CDR3 is CASSMDRVYSGNTIYF. The CDR3 DNA sequence: TGTGCCAGTAGTATGGACCGGGTGTACTCTGGAAACACCATATATTTT. The V gene is TRBV19, the J gene TRBJ1-3; D is uncertain. CDR3 size: 16 residues. The V end lost 3 bases, the J end lost 0 bases, and 12 bases lay between the germline ends. The germline V gene has CDR1 LNHDA and CDR2 SQIVND (reference sequence).

The chain is built from TRBV2 and TRBJ1-3, with 7 bases matching TRBD1. V shed 3 bases, J shed 0 bases, and the junction held 5 bases outside the gene matches. In germline, CDR1 is SNHLY, CDR2 FYNNEI. This CDR3 spans 16 amino acids. The chain's CDR3 is CASSERQGGSGNTIYF. The CDR3 DNA sequence: TGTGCCAGCAGTGAGAGACAGGGCGGCTCTGGAAACACCATATATTTT.

This sequence joins TRBV9 and TRBJ2-7; 8 bases fit TRBD1. The CDR3 runs to 15 residues. V was pared by 0 bases and J by 0 bases, with 2 bases of the junction left unmatched. Germline lookup yields CDR1 SGDLS and CDR2 YYNGEE. CDR3: CASSVGGQASYEQYF. The DNA of the CDR3 is TGTGCCAGCAGCGTAGGGGGACAGGCCTCCTACGAGCAGTACTTC.

This rearrangement joins TRBV19 to TRBJ2-5; 10 bases map to TRBD1. The CDR3 contains 15 residues. J lost 5 bases, V lost 3 bases, and 6 bases had no gene match. Germline assignment: CDR1 LNHDA and CDR2 SQIVND (reference sequence). The CDR3 is CASSMWTGGGETQYF. In nucleotides, the CDR3 is TGTGCCAGTAGTATGTGGACAGGGGGGGGTGAGACCCAGTACTTC.

The chain couples TRBV27 to TRBJ2-1; a possible D gene is TRBD1 (6 bases). CDR1 MNHEY and CDR2 SMNVEV come from the germline V gene (reference sequence). The CDR3 totals 15 residues. Trimming removed 2 bases from V and 2 bases from J, with 10 bases in between. The CDR3 DNA follows: TGTGCCAGCAGTTTAATGGGACACCCCTACAATGAGCAGTTCTTC. This encodes CASSLMGHPYNEQFF.

V usage is TRBV5-1 and J usage is TRBJ1-2, with 8 nucleotides matching TRBD1. The CDR3 is made up of 15 amino acids. Germline-derived CDR1 and CDR2 are SGHRS and YFSETQ. V shed 1 base and J 4 bases; nucleotides not matched to a gene: 6. CDR3 bases: TGCGCCAGCAGCTTGCAAGGACAGGGTGCCTATGGCTACACCTTC. The encoded protein is CASSLQGQGAYGYTF. The variable domain in full, completed from reference TRBV5-1 and TRBJ1-2, reads KAGVTQTPRYLIKTRGQQVTLSCSPISGHRSVSWYQQTPGQGLQFLFEYFSETQRNKGNFPGRFSGRQFSNSRSEMNVSTLELGDSALYLCASSLQGQGAYGYTFGSGTRLTVV.

The chain uses TRBV5-8 and TRBJ1-2, with D possibly TRBD1 on 6 matching bases. The germline V and J ends were trimmed by 4 bases and 7 bases, with 11 bases remaining between them. CDR1 and CDR2 (germline): SGHTS, YDEGEE. This CDR3 region has 12 residues. CDR3 nucleotides: TGTGCCAGCAGCACTGGACAGCGTGGCTACACCTTC. Encoded protein: CASSTGQRGYTF. The full variable domain, in which reference TRBV5-8 and TRBJ1-2 provide the parts outside the CDR3, is EAGVTQSPTHLIKTRGQQATLRCSPISGHTSVYWYQQALGLGLQFLLWYDEGEERNRGNFPPRFSGRQFPNYSSELNVNALELEDSALYLCASSTGQRGYTFGSGTRLTVV.

The gene calls are TRBV30 and TRBJ1-1, with D perhaps TRBD1 (5 bases). CDR3 size: 14 residues. Trimming took off 4 bases at V and 6 bases at J, with 18 bases between the two ends. Germline V lookup: CDR1 GTSNPN, CDR2 SVGIG (reference sequence). CDR3 bases: TGTGCCTGGATGCGGTCAGGGAGGTTTTCTGAAGCTTTCTTT. This translates into CAWMRSGRFSEAFF.

The rearrangement links TRBV7-6 to TRBJ1-5; TRBD1 agrees at 7 bases. Germline CDR1 reads SGHVS; CDR2 reads FNYEAQ. The length of the CDR3 is 15 residues. After removal of 5 bases from V and 6 bases from J, the junction contained 10 bases not matched to a gene. The CDR3 DNA reads TGTGCCAGCAGCCCGGCGGCAGGGGGAGGTCAGCCCCAGCATTTT. Protein product: CASSPAAGGGQPQHF.

The rearrangement joins TRBV30 to TRBJ2-5, with 7 bases lining up with TRBD1. Germline CDR1 and CDR2: GTSNPN and SVGIG (reference sequence). This CDR3 spans 14 amino acids. V shed 0 bases, J shed 3 bases, and the junction held 4 bases outside the gene matches. The CDR3 DNA is TGTGCCTGGAGTGTACCGACAGGGAAAGAGACCCAGTACTTC. It encodes CAWSVPTGKETQYF.